This TCR beta chain was captured in a study of T cells in Graves' hyperthyroidism and ophthalmopathy. What was amplified from RNA transcripts were TCR beta CDR3 regions. An initial round of RT-PCR targeting the TCR CDR3 relied on the HTBI primer set. One entry per CDR3 protein, called by TCRdb with MiXCR from the multiplex PCR reads. Of around 720,000 distinct CDR3 sequences detected, 35% appear once; the ten largest clones hold around 29%. This clonotype showed up many times. Germline V gives CDR1 SGHTA, CDR2 FQGNSA. The CDR3 has 15 amino acids. Trimming took off 1 base at V and 4 bases at J, with 11 bases between the two ends.

This chain uses TRBV7-2 with TRBJ1-3; no clear D gene. Sequences were obtained from blood. The receptor was isolated from a woman between 35 and 50 years old with Graves' hyperthyroidism. The CDR3 bases are TGTGCCAGCAGCTTAGACAGTCCTTGCGGAAACACCATATATTTT. Translated: CASSLDSPCGNTIYF.